This is a list of T cell receptor beta chains from one sample in a study of T cell repertoires in cytomegalovirus infection. TCRdb reprocessed the reads via MiXCR and lists one record per CDR3 protein. The sample has 900,000 to 950,000 distinct CDR3 sequences; roughly 30% are singletons. Their specific antigens are unknown. The sample was cultured CD8+ T cells from PBMCs, taken from culture after CMV antigen stimulation. The receptors originated from a human donor in good health (CMV status not recorded). Some clones in this sample may be carry-over from other donors' samples. Both conserved end residues are part of each CDR3. A D gene is named only where the DNA matches it firmly. Size is omitted from some rows. Given values are once, few, many or a class for expanded clones.

J: TRBJ2-1; V: TRBV28; size: .; D: TRBD1; CDR3: CASSRDRWVLDEQFF; DNA: TGTGCCAGCAGCCGGGACAGGTGGGTCCTAGATGAGCAGTTCTTC
J: TRBJ2-1; V: TRBV7-6; size: many; D: .; CDR3: CASGPLGSYNEQFF; DNA: TGTGCCAGCGGACCATTGGGGTCCTACAATGAGCAGTTCTTC
J: TRBJ1-6; V: TRBV4-2; size: few; D: TRBD1; CDR3: CASSPEQGATNSPLHF; DNA: TGTGCCAGCAGCCCTGAACAGGGGGCGACGAATTCACCCCTCCACTTT
J: TRBJ2-3; V: TRBV19; size: .; D: TRBD2; CDR3: CASSMSRGEDTQYF; DNA: TGTGCCAGTAGTATGTCGCGGGGGGAAGATACGCAGTATTTT
J: TRBJ1-4; V: TRBV7-9; size: few; D: .; CDR3: CASRHLVGGVDEKLFF; DNA: TGTGCCAGCAGACACCTAGTGGGAGGGGTTGATGAAAAACTGTTTTTT
J: TRBJ2-3; V: TRBV28; size: .; D: .; CDR3: CASRTSDTQYF; DNA: TGCGCCAGCAGAACGTCAGATACGCAGTATTTT
J: TRBJ2-2; V: TRBV12-3/TRBV12-4; size: few; D: TRBD1; CDR3: CASSFRTGIPGELFF; DNA: TGTGCCAGCAGTTTCAGGACAGGGATCCCCGGGGAGCTGTTTTTT
J: TRBJ1-2; V: TRBV19; size: .; D: .; CDR3: CASRGGAGDYGYTF; DNA: TGTGCCAGCCGAGGGGGGGCAGGTGACTATGGCTACACCTTC
J: TRBJ1-4; V: TRBV7-8; size: few; D: .; CDR3: CASSRTPREVNEKLFF; DNA: TGTGCCAGCAGTCGAACTCCAAGGGAGGTTAATGAAAAACTGTTTTTT
J: TRBJ2-7; V: TRBV7-2; size: .; D: TRBD1; CDR3: CASSTHRGAYEQYF; DNA: TGTGCCAGCAGCACCCACAGGGGTGCCTACGAGCAGTACTTC
J: TRBJ1-1; V: TRBV7-9; size: few; D: TRBD1; CDR3: CASSSTDRENTEAFF; DNA: TGTGCCAGCAGCTCAACGGACAGGGAGAACACTGAAGCTTTCTTT
J: TRBJ1-1; V: TRBV27; size: .; D: .; CDR3: CASSLSSVNEAFF; DNA: TGTGCCAGCAGTTTATCTTCAGTGAACGAAGCTTTCTTT
J: TRBJ1-2; V: TRBV28; size: .; D: .; CDR3: CASSLKVALQEPFGYTF; DNA: TGTGCCAGCAGTTTAAAGGTGGCCCTTCAGGAACCCTTTGGCTACACCTTC
J: TRBJ2-2; V: TRBV2; size: .; D: TRBD2; CDR3: CAIPWTSPGELFF; DNA: TGTGCCATCCCCTGGACTAGCCCCGGGGAGCTGTTTTTT
J: TRBJ1-2; V: TRBV3-1; size: few; D: .; CDR3: CASSQAAGSNYGYTF; DNA: TGTGCCAGCAGCCAAGCAGCAGGCTCTAACTATGGCTACACCTTC
J: TRBJ2-3; V: TRBV12-3/TRBV12-4; size: .; D: .; CDR3: CASSLLVLSTDTQYF; DNA: TGTGCCAGCAGTTTGCTCGTCCTGAGCACAGATACGCAGTATTTT
J: TRBJ2-4; V: TRBV7-6; size: many; D: .; CDR3: CASSRAPTEPTAKNIQYF; DNA: TGTGCCAGCAGCCGGGCCCCCACAGAACCTACAGCCAAAAACATTCAGTACTTC
J: TRBJ1-2; V: TRBV3-1; size: once; D: .; CDR3: CASSQDLRVGPDYGYTF; DNA: TGTGCCAGCAGCCAAGATCTCAGGGTTGGACCGGACTATGGCTACACCTTC
J: TRBJ1-1; V: TRBV6-5; size: .; D: TRBD1; CDR3: CASSFNGGQGNTEAFF; DNA: TGTGCCAGCAGTTTTAACGGCGGACAGGGTAACACTGAAGCTTTCTTT
J: TRBJ2-1; V: TRBV27; size: .; D: .; CDR3: CASSSPSYEQFF; DNA: TGTGCCAGCAGTTCTCCCAGTTATGAGCAGTTCTTC
J: TRBJ1-4; V: TRBV25-1; size: few; D: .; CDR3: CASSEYFSNRDGNEKLFF; DNA: TGTGCCAGCAGTGAATACTTCAGTAACCGGGACGGCAATGAAAAACTGTTTTTT
J: TRBJ2-1; V: TRBV6-1; size: many; D: .; CDR3: CASSEGGWGEQFF; DNA: TGTGCCAGCAGTGAAGGGGGGTGGGGTGAGCAGTTCTTC
J: TRBJ2-7; V: TRBV5-4; size: .; D: TRBD2; CDR3: CASSSQLAGGLEQYF; DNA: TGTGCCAGCAGCTCTCAACTAGCGGGGGGGCTCGAGCAGTACTTC
J: TRBJ2-5; V: TRBV5-6; size: many; D: TRBD1; CDR3: CASSSPGGPETQYF; DNA: TGTGCCAGCAGCTCGCCAGGGGGCCCAGAGACCCAGTACTTC
J: TRBJ2-3; V: TRBV12-3/TRBV12-4; size: few; D: .; CDR3: CASSSLNREDRSDTQYF; DNA: TGTGCCAGCAGTTCCTTAAACCGCGAGGACAGATCAGATACGCAGTATTTT
J: TRBJ2-2; V: TRBV7-8; size: .; D: .; CDR3: CASSPIVNTGELFF; DNA: TGTGCCAGCAGTCCTATCGTGAACACCGGGGAGCTGTTTTTT
J: TRBJ2-5; V: TRBV20-1; size: .; D: .; CDR3: CSATMRDAGETQYF; DNA: TGCAGTGCTACAATGCGGGACGCAGGCGAGACCCAGTACTTC
J: TRBJ1-5; V: TRBV19; size: .; D: .; CDR3: CASSILGGNQPQHF; DNA: TGTGCCAGTAGTATTTTGGGGGGCAATCAGCCCCAGCATTTT
J: TRBJ1-4; V: TRBV7-2; size: many; D: .; CDR3: CASSLTEKLFF; DNA: TGTGCCAGCAGCTTAACTGAAAAACTGTTTTTT
J: TRBJ2-3; V: TRBV9; size: .; D: TRBD1; CDR3: CASSPYGTAPDTQYF; DNA: TGTGCCAGCAGCCCCTACGGGACAGCCCCAGATACGCAGTATTTT
J: TRBJ2-3; V: TRBV7-9; size: few; D: .; CDR3: CASSTDRGPTDTQYF; DNA: TGTGCCAGCAGCACCGACCGGGGACCCACAGATACGCAGTATTTT
J: TRBJ1-3; V: TRBV9; size: few; D: .; CDR3: CASSPRVDLGSGNTIYF; DNA: TGTGCCAGCAGCCCCCGTGTTGATCTGGGCTCTGGAAACACCATATATTTT
J: TRBJ2-1; V: TRBV6-5; size: .; D: .; CDR3: CASSTAAGNEQFF; DNA: TGTGCCAGCTCGACCGCAGCCGGGAATGAGCAGTTCTTC
J: TRBJ1-5; V: TRBV7-6; size: few; D: .; CDR3: CASSLGRDGNQPQHF; DNA: TGTGCCAGCAGCTTAGGAAGGGATGGGAATCAGCCCCAGCATTTT
J: TRBJ2-2; V: TRBV5-6; size: few; D: .; CDR3: CASSLKANTGELFF; DNA: TGTGCCAGCAGCTTGAAGGCTAACACCGGGGAGCTGTTTTTT
J: TRBJ1-2; V: TRBV13; size: .; D: TRBD1; CDR3: CASSWGTDIYGYTF; DNA: TGTGCCAGCAGCTGGGGGACAGACATCTATGGCTACACCTTC
J: TRBJ2-1; V: TRBV7-9; size: many; D: .; CDR3: CASSFTNGDYQQFF; DNA: TGTGCCAGCAGCTTTACTAATGGTGACTACCAGCAGTTCTTC
J: TRBJ2-1; V: TRBV12-3/TRBV12-4; size: .; D: .; CDR3: CASSGSWGDCMLEQFF; DNA: TGTGCCAGCAGTGGTTCGTGGGGGGACTGCATGCTTGAGCAGTTCTTC
J: TRBJ2-7; V: TRBV7-9; size: .; D: TRBD1; CDR3: CASSSWTGGPYEQYF; DNA: TGTGCCAGCAGCTCCTGGACAGGGGGCCCCTACGAGCAGTACTTC
J: TRBJ1-5; V: TRBV4-3; size: .; D: TRBD1; CDR3: CASSLGQGEWNQPQHF; DNA: TGCGCCAGCAGCCTAGGACAGGGGGAATGGAATCAGCCCCAGCATTTT
J: TRBJ2-3; V: TRBV7-9; size: few; D: .; CDR3: CASSLRQAEGTDTQYF; DNA: TGTGCCAGCAGCCTTCGACAGGCTGAAGGCACAGATACGCAGTATTTT
J: TRBJ1-2; V: TRBV20-1; size: .; D: TRBD1; CDR3: CSARAGQVGYTF; DNA: TGCAGTGCTAGAGCCGGACAGGTTGGCTACACCTTC
J: TRBJ1-1; V: TRBV4-1; size: .; D: TRBD1; CDR3: CASSQTGQRHTEAFF; DNA: TGCGCCAGCAGCCAAACGGGACAGAGACACACTGAAGCTTTCTTT
J: TRBJ1-2; V: TRBV29-1; size: .; D: .; CDR3: CSVGRLGGIDGYTF; DNA: TGCAGCGTTGGAAGGCTGGGGGGGATTGATGGCTACACCTTC
J: TRBJ1-1; V: TRBV5-5; size: few; D: .; CDR3: CASSKGGTYSEAFF; DNA: TGTGCCAGCAGTAAAGGAGGGACTTACTCTGAAGCTTTCTTT
J: TRBJ1-6; V: TRBV27; size: .; D: .; CDR3: CASIIRALNSPLHF; DNA: TGTGCCAGCATTATACGGGCCTTAAATTCACCCCTCCACTTT
J: TRBJ1-4; V: TRBV6-8; size: .; D: .; CDR3: CASSYRSWSVTGEEKLFF; DNA: TGTGCCAGCAGTTATCGGTCCTGGTCTGTCACCGGAGAAGAAAAACTGTTTTTT
J: TRBJ2-3; V: TRBV7-9; size: many; D: .; CDR3: CASSWDLDTTDTDTQYF; DNA: TGTGCCAGCAGCTGGGACCTAGACACCACCGACACAGATACGCAGTATTTT
J: TRBJ2-2; V: TRBV4-1; size: few; D: .; CDR3: CASSPWGTADTGELFF; DNA: TGCGCCAGCAGCCCCTGGGGCACCGCGGACACCGGGGAGCTGTTTTTT
J: TRBJ2-5; V: TRBV6-2/TRBV6-3; size: few; D: .; CDR3: CASSGGTRRTKQETQYF; DNA: TGTGCCAGCAGTGGTGGGACACGTAGGACAAAGCAAGAGACCCAGTACTTC
J: TRBJ1-1; V: TRBV14; size: few; D: .; CDR3: CASSQDQGIQGSLNTEAFF; DNA: TGTGCCAGCAGCCAAGATCAAGGAATTCAGGGGTCGTTGAACACTGAAGCTTTCTTT
J: TRBJ2-2; V: TRBV7-6; size: few; D: .; CDR3: CASSLAGESYGELFF; DNA: TGTGCCAGCAGCTTGGCGGGTGAAAGCTACGGGGAGCTGTTTTTT
J: TRBJ2-1; V: TRBV19; size: many; D: TRBD1; CDR3: CASSIQGAYNEQFF; DNA: TGTGCCAGTAGTATTCAGGGGGCCTACAATGAGCAGTTCTTC
J: TRBJ2-3; V: TRBV7-9; size: .; D: .; CDR3: CASSHRQVSDTQYF; DNA: TGTGCCAGCAGCCACCGACAGGTCTCAGATACGCAGTATTTT
J: TRBJ2-1; V: TRBV9; size: .; D: TRBD2; CDR3: CASSVDAGGYNEQFF; DNA: TGTGCCAGCAGCGTAGATGCGGGGGGGTACAATGAGCAGTTCTTC
J: TRBJ1-5; V: TRBV19; size: .; D: .; CDR3: CASSSQGAQPQHF; DNA: TGTGCCAGTAGTTCCCAGGGAGCCCAGCCCCAGCATTTT
J: TRBJ2-1; V: TRBV2; size: .; D: .; CDR3: CASSEALGAVEQFF; DNA: TGTGCCAGCAGTGAAGCGCTGGGGGCGGTCGAGCAGTTCTTC
J: TRBJ2-5; V: TRBV6-1; size: few; D: .; CDR3: CASSEATGSGETQYF; DNA: TGTGCCAGCAGTGAAGCTACAGGGTCAGGGGAGACCCAGTACTTC
J: TRBJ1-1; V: TRBV7-6; size: few; D: .; CDR3: CASSQGGAGAEAFF; DNA: TGTGCCAGCAGCCAAGGGGGGGCTGGCGCTGAAGCTTTCTTT